These T cell receptor beta chains were read from a single sample in a study of identical twins. Using its own MiXCR run on the 5' RACE reads, TCRdb lists one record per CDR3 protein. The profile covers some 570,000 distinct CDR3 sequences, with about a fifth appearing a single time and approximately 0.52% taken by the ten largest. These data also featured in a second study, about yellow fever vaccine responses in identical twins.

Sequenced sample: CD4+ T cells sorted from blood. The receptors were gathered from a woman aged 18-30 years in good health. CDR3s include the opening cysteine and the closing phenylalanine or tryptophan.

CDR3aa	v_gene
CASSQGTGGGEKLFF	TRBV12-3/TRBV12-4
CASSVGGGFNQPQHF	TRBV5-1
CSARGDRFNTEAFF	TRBV20-1
CSEGRVEAFF	TRBV20-1
CATSEGRQIQETQYF	TRBV24-1
CASSSGTCTYEQYF	TRBV7-7
CASSRDRGVHEQFF	TRBV5-1
CASSQGAGGYNEQFF	TRBV3-1
CASSQERLGQADTQYF	TRBV4-2
CASSLAAGNTGELFF	TRBV5-1
CASSRQDSSYGYTF	TRBV6-1
CASSQEGRSGTLHF	TRBV3-1
CAITDRGNTGELFF	TRBV10-3
CASSQSRSSGSYYNEQFF	TRBV4-1
CASSFGQGPYEQYF	TRBV12-3/TRBV12-4
CASSQDSSGISYEQYF	TRBV4-1
CSARDRPSGRLKREQFF	TRBV20-1
CATSDPLRGGNEQFF	TRBV24-1
CSASLREFDEQFF	TRBV20-1
CASSPPGGLKEQYF	TRBV3-1
CASRGDRAKNIQYF	TRBV2
CASSFSGTGDNNEQFF	TRBV28
CASSQTRQLKDTQYF	TRBV7-9
CASSPRASGSLNNEQFF	TRBV9
CASSSRAAGVGSYNEQFF	TRBV7-6
CASSEYKGGREQFF	TRBV25-1
CASSEWGQGTYNEQFF	TRBV10-1
CSANIADTQYF	TRBV20-1
CASSRPPAQETQYF	TRBV3-1
CASSQDLAENTGELFF	TRBV4-1
CASSVSGVRETQYF	TRBV5-1
CASQEGAEKQETQYF	TRBV25-1
CASRNKEGMMEFF	TRBV6-6
CASRAGYEQYF	TRBV19
CASSSTPGKQYF	TRBV12-3/TRBV12-4
CADMGGILSNQPQHF	TRBV7-8
CSARAGRGRGEQYF	TRBV20-1
CASTNRDPGELFF	TRBV5-1
CASSPRTSGILLATGELFF	TRBV11-2
CASRNYRGNTEAFF	TRBV28
CASTSYGSYNEQFF	TRBV19
CASSQDSPTAEAFF	TRBV4-2
CASRRQGTTDTQYF	TRBV14
CATSDYGTGAFF	TRBV24-1
CASSGQGSLSEQFF	TRBV25-1